The 25 T cell receptor beta chains listed next were all sequenced from one sample in a study of long-term antiretroviral therapy in people with HIV. Sequencing relied on immunoSEQ assay v3.0, run at survey level. Method: immunoSEQ multiplex PCR; TCRdb's copy keeps in-frame clones and lacks some. This sample has approximately 35,000 clones; 94% occur once, and the top ten carry 3.5% to 4.5%. The specimen comprised unsorted PBMCs, sampled 5 to 5.5 years after starting antiretroviral therapy. These receptor sequences come from a woman aged 50 to 60 with HIV.

This clone appeared a single time. The genes are TRBV7-9 and TRBJ1-6; D is uncertain. This CDR3 comprises 13 residues. Germline V lookup: CDR1 SEHNR, CDR2 FQNEAQ (reference sequence). V lost 3 bases to trimming and J lost 10 bases, with 10 bases between them. CDR3 amino acids: CASSFLGLSPLHF. Here the CDR3 DNA reads TGTGCCAGCAGCTTTCTTGGGCTCTCACCCCTCCACTTT.

V gene TRBV30 combines with J gene TRBJ1-3; D remains ambiguous. The V end was cut by 0 bases, the J end by 4 bases, with 1 base between. CDR1 is GTSNPN, CDR2 SVGIG, per germline (reference sequence). CDR3 length equals 11 residues. CDR3 sequence reads: CAWSVGNTIYF. DNA of the CDR3: TGTGCCTGGAGTGTAGGAAACACCATATATTTT. The full variable domain, rest sourced from reference TRBV30 and TRBJ1-3, is SQTIHQWPATLVQPVGSPLSLECTVEGTSNPNLYWYRQAAGRGLQLLFYSVGIGQISSEVPQNLSASRPQDRQFILSSKKLLLSDSGFYLCAWSVGNTIYFGEGSWLTVV.

CDR3 nucleotide sequence: TGCGCCAGCAGCTTGGCCCAGGGACTACTCCAAGAGACCCAGTACTTC. Its protein product is CASSLAQGLLQETQYF. The chain combines TRBV5-1 with TRBJ2-5, with 7 bases identical to TRBD2. Germline-derived CDR1 and CDR2 are SGHRS and YFSETQ. The CDR3 consists of 16 residues. Unmatched junction bases numbered 6, after V lost 0 bases and J lost 1 base. Drawing the rest from reference TRBV5-1 and TRBJ2-5, the complete variable domain is KAGVTQTPRYLIKTRGQQVTLSCSPISGHRSVSWYQQTPGQGLQFLFEYFSETQRNKGNFPGRFSGRQFSNSRSEMNVSTLELGDSALYLCASSLAQGLLQETQYFGPGTRLLVL.

J is TRBJ2-5 and V is TRBV29-1; the D is unclear. The CDR3 contains 11 residues. V was pared by 7 bases and J by 1 base, with 7 bases between. CDR1 is SQVTM and CDR2 is ANQGSEA in the germline V gene. CDR3 region: CSEGSQETQYF. The CDR3 DNA reads TGCAGCGAAGGCAGCCAAGAGACCCAGTACTTC.

The V and J genes are TRBV19 and TRBJ1-1; tentative D call: TRBD1 (6 bases). V was clipped by 3 bases and J by 0 bases, with 14 bases between them. Germline assignment: CDR1 LNHDA and CDR2 SQIVND (reference sequence). This CDR3 contains 16 residues. The CDR3 loop reads CASSIGGADLNTEAFF. The CDR3 nucleotides read TGTGCCAGTAGTATTGGGGGGGCCGACTTGAACACTGAAGCTTTCTTT.

The V call is TRBV19, the J call TRBJ1-1; no firm D call. V lost 5 bases and J 1 base, leaving 11 bases between the germline ends. CDR3 length equals 14 residues. CDR1 and CDR2 (germline): LNHDA, SQIVND (reference sequence). The DNA of the CDR3 is TGTGCCAGTAGTGTCGCACGGAAGAACACTGAAGCTTTCTTT. The encoded protein is CASSVARKNTEAFF.

For the CDR3, the DNA is TGTGCCAGCAGCTTACGGACCGAAGGTGGCTACACCTTC. It specifies CASSLRTEGGYTF. J is TRBJ1-2 and V is TRBV7-9; D call uncertain. From germline, CDR1 is SEHNR and CDR2 FQNEAQ (reference sequence). V lost 2 bases to trimming and J lost 7 bases, with 11 bases between them. This CDR3 has 13 residues.

J is TRBJ2-7 and V is TRBV7-2; 8 nucleotides align to TRBD2. Germline V gives CDR1 SGHTA, CDR2 FQGNSA. This CDR3 spans 13 amino acids. V lost 3 bases to trimming and J lost 7 bases; unmatched junction nucleotides: 5. The CDR3 bases are TGTGCCAGCAGCTTCGGACTAGCTCGTGAGCAGTACTTC. Protein product: CASSFGLAREQYF.

The genes are TRBV7-8 and TRBJ2-5; 8 bases map to TRBD1. Losses at the gene ends were 6 bases for V and 5 bases for J; bases not matched to a gene: 8. Germline V gene sequence: CDR1 SGHVS, CDR2 FQNEAQ. This CDR3 has 14 residues. The CDR3 region is CASRPTTGVETQYF. The CDR3 DNA follows: TGTGCCAGCAGACCGACGACAGGGGTCGAGACCCAGTACTTC. The complete variable domain, with remaining parts taken from reference TRBV7-8 and TRBJ2-5, reads GAGVSQSPRYKVAKRGQDVALRCDPISGHVSLFWYQQALGQGPEFLTYFQNEAQLDKSGLPSDRFFAERPEGSVSTLKIQRTQQEDSAVYLCASRPTTGVETQYFGPGTRLLVL.

The chain couples TRBV19 to TRBJ1-2; maybe TRBD1 (5 bases). Germline values: CDR1 LNHDA, CDR2 SQIVND (reference sequence). The CDR3 loop spans 14 amino acids. The V and J ends lost 6 bases and 4 bases respectively, with 15 bases between them. CDR3 in DNA: TGTGCCAGTAGCGCGGGGCAGGGTAGCTATGGCTACACCTTC. This codes for CASSAGQGSYGYTF.

The chain links TRBV12-2 to TRBJ1-1; TRBD1 was called by the table and not checked on the DNA. TRBV12-2 is a pseudogene. The CDR3 is 15 residues long. In nucleotides, the CDR3 is TGTGCAAGTCGCTTGCCGGACAGGGCGAGCACTGAAGCTTTCTTT. It is translated as CASRLPDRASTEAFF.

The chain couples TRBV7-2 to TRBJ2-2, with 9 nucleotides matching TRBD2. Germline V gene data show CDR1 as SGHTA and CDR2 as FQGNSA. The CDR3 is 16 amino acids. After removal of 1 base from V and 4 bases from J, the junction contained 4 bases not matched to a gene. The CDR3 region is CASSLDAGGRTGELFF. The CDR3 nucleotides read TGTGCCAGCAGCTTAGACGCGGGGGGGCGCACCGGGGAGCTGTTTTTT.

The V and J genes are TRBV19 and TRBJ1-2; D is undetermined. V was pared by 5 bases and J by 4 bases, with 23 bases between. Germline CDR1 is LNHDA and CDR2 is SQIVND (reference sequence). This CDR3 comprises 17 residues. The CDR3 nucleotides read TGTGCCAGTAGTGAGTCTCCGGGAGCAACCGAACTCTATGGCTACACCTTC. Translating it yields CASSESPGATELYGYTF.

V usage is TRBV6-6 and J usage is TRBJ1-3; D remains ambiguous. The germline V gene encodes CDR1 MNHNY and CDR2 SVGAGI (reference sequence). The CDR3 runs 14 residues. Trimming left V 7 bases short and J 0 bases short, with 10 bases between. Here the CDR3 DNA reads TGTGCCAGCACCAGAACAGCCTCTGGAAACACCATATATTTT. It encodes CASTRTASGNTIYF.

V and J are TRBV2 and TRBJ1-1; 7 bases fit TRBD1. This CDR3 comprises 13 residues. Germline-derived CDR1 and CDR2 are SNHLY and FYNNEI. J was trimmed by 3 bases and V by 3 bases; bases with no gene match: 1. The CDR3 DNA follows: TGTGCCAGCAGTGAGCAGGGGGACACTGAAGCTTTCTTT. Translated: CASSEQGDTEAFF.

The rearrangement uses TRBV6-5 and TRBJ1-2; 11 nucleotides match TRBD1. Germline V gene lookup returns CDR1 MNHEY and CDR2 SVGAGI. The CDR3 covers 15 residues. J was trimmed by 2 bases and V by 4 bases; bases with no gene match: 3. DNA of the CDR3: TGTGCCAGCAGTTTCAGGACAGGGGGCAACTATGGCTACACCTTC. It is translated as CASSFRTGGNYGYTF.

This rearrangement joins TRBV5-6 to TRBJ1-5; 8 bases map to TRBD1. Germline V lookup: CDR1 SGHDT, CDR2 YYEEEE. The V gene end was trimmed by 4 bases and the J gene end by 9 bases; junction bases not matched to a gene: 3. The CDR3 runs 12 residues. For the CDR3, the DNA is TGTGCCAGCAGCGGACAGGGTCGGCCCCAGCATTTT. This codes for CASSGQGRPQHF. Drawing the rest from reference TRBV5-6 and TRBJ1-5, the complete variable domain is DAGVTQSPTHLIKTRGQQVTLRCSPKSGHDTVSWYQQALGQGPQFIFQYYEEEERQRGNFPDRFSGHQFPNYSSELNVNALLLGDSALYLCASSGQGRPQHFGDGTRLSIL.

The chain couples TRBV27 to TRBJ2-2; the D is unclear. The length of the CDR3 is 15 residues. Germline V lookup: CDR1 MNHEY, CDR2 SMNVEV (reference sequence). V dropped 6 bases and J dropped 5 bases, with 16 bases sitting between them. The CDR3 loop reads CASSRRAPRTGELFF. The DNA for the CDR3 is TGTGCCAGCAGCCGCCGTGCCCCGCGGACCGGGGAGCTGTTTTTT.

This chain links TRBV7-8 with TRBJ2-3; 9 bases are a match to TRBD1. CDR3 length: 14 residues. J was trimmed by 4 bases and V by 4 bases; bases with no gene match: 3. Germline-derived CDR1 and CDR2 are SGHVS and FQNEAQ. CDR3 sequence reads: CASSWTGVADTQYF. The CDR3 coding sequence is TGTGCCAGCAGCTGGACAGGGGTGGCAGATACGCAGTATTTT.

V usage is TRBV20-1 and J usage is TRBJ2-7; D is unclear. Trimming left V 6 bases short and J 5 bases short, with 11 bases between. The V gene's germline CDR1 is DFQATT and CDR2 SNEGSKA (reference sequence). This CDR3 comprises 11 residues. The CDR3, as DNA: TGCAGTGCAAAGGGCCAGAACGAGCAGTACTTC. Its translation is CSAKGQNEQYF.

The chain is built from TRBV4-2 and TRBJ2-3, with D tentatively TRBD2 (5 bases). Germline CDR1 reads LGHNA; CDR2 reads YNFKEQ. V lost 0 bases and J lost 8, with 18 bases in between. This CDR3 is 16 amino acids long. The CDR3 nucleotides are TGTGCCAGCAGCCAAGAGAGAGGACCTCGGGGTGGTACGCAGTATTTT. It translates to CASSQERGPRGGTQYF.

The V gene is TRBV7-2, the J gene TRBJ2-6, with 8 nucleotides matching TRBD1. CDR1 is SGHTA and CDR2 is FQGNSA in the germline V gene. The length of the CDR3 is 19 residues. Trimming at V came to 4 bases and at J to 0 bases, leaving 11 bases not matched to a gene. CDR3 protein: CASSSPGQVELSGANVLTF. DNA of the CDR3: TGTGCCAGCAGCTCACCGGGACAGGTAGAGCTCTCTGGGGCCAACGTCCTGACTTTC.

V gene TRBV4-2 combines with J gene TRBJ2-7; D is possibly TRBD1 (5 bases). CDR3 length: 15 amino acids. CDR1 is LGHNA and CDR2 is YNFKEQ in the germline V gene. The V gene lost 1 base and the J gene lost 3 bases, with 13 bases spanning the gap. Here the CDR3 reads CASSQGRQWDYEQYF. The CDR3 DNA reads TGTGCCAGCAGCCAAGGTCGACAGTGGGACTACGAGCAGTACTTC.

The chain links TRBV12-5 to TRBJ2-2; a weak D match, TRBD2 (6 bases). Trimming removed 4 bases from V and 3 bases from J, with 15 bases in between. CDR3 length: 16 residues. Germline loops: CDR1 LGHNT, CDR2 FRNRAP. The CDR3 nucleotides are TGTGCTAGTGGTTCGTATTCCGGGGGACACACCGGGGAGCTGTTTTTT. Translating it yields CASGSYSGGHTGELFF.

The V and J genes are TRBV4-3 and TRBJ2-5; D is unclear. Germline loops: CDR1 LGHNA, CDR2 YSLEER. The CDR3 is 13 residues long. V dropped 2 bases and J dropped 3 bases, with 7 bases sitting between them. The CDR3 sequence: CASSQHMEETQYF. In DNA, the CDR3 is TGCGCCAGCAGCCAACACATGGAAGAGACCCAGTACTTC.